The sample holds many counts of the clone carrying this T cell receptor (beta chain). The antigen is unknown. Amplified TCR beta CDR3 regions came from RNA transcripts. With the HTBI primer set, the TCR CDR3 went through a first round of RT-PCR. TCRdb used MiXCR to reprocess the multiplex PCR reads, holding one entry per CDR3 protein. The table has under 400,000 distinct CDR3 sequences, roughly 20% seen once. This CDR3 spans 12 amino acids. Germline CDR1 reads SGHAT; CDR2 reads FQNNGV. V lost 5 bases and J 6 bases, leaving 9 bases between the germline ends. Clinical symptoms, serum thyroxine, TRAb, thyroid ultrasound and orbital computed tomography informed diagnoses. This entry is derived from a study of T cells in Graves' hyperthyroidism and ophthalmopathy. Study-level findings and limits: Blood also held most thyroid clonotypes expanded beyond 0.001.

This clonotype originated in a woman aged 50 to 60 with Graves' hyperthyroidism. The chain carries TRBV11-2 and TRBJ2-3; D is uncertain. The sequencing sample was made of blood. This CDR3 reads CASSPTRDTQYF. CDR3 nucleotides: TGTGCCAGCAGCCCTACTCGGGATACGCAGTATTTT. Full variable domain (rest looked up from reference TRBV11-2 and TRBJ2-3): EAGVAQSPRYKIIEKRQSVAFWCNPISGHATLYWYQQILGQGPKLLIQFQNNGVVDDSQLPKDRFSAERLKGVDSTLKIQPAKLEDSAVYLCASSPTRDTQYFGPGTRLTVL.